This paragraph covers one T cell receptor (beta chain) sequence. Its cognate antigen is unknown. This sample was taken from a study of T cell responses to AZD1222 COVID-19 vaccine. Profiling relied on immunoSEQ multiplex PCR, and the TCRdb table lists in-frame clones only, not all of them. The sample carries about 120,000 clones, roughly nine tenths recorded once. General observations from the study: Only a handful of individuals given AZD1222 were seropositive at baseline. Spike as a whole was targeted by vaccine-associated CD4 TCRs, dominant at 160-218 and 743-854. There were mostly white British donors and more females than males, and clonal diversity was possibly underestimated.

This clonotype was sampled from an adult in good health. Sequencing used peripheral blood, obtained on day 0 of AZD1222 vaccination.

Here the CDR3 DNA reads TGTGCTAGTGGTGGATCGACAGGGCCCCCTTATGGCTACACCTTC. Protein: CASGGSTGPPYGYTF. The chain combines TRBV12-5 with TRBJ1-2; 7 bases are a match to TRBD1. Germline V lookup: CDR1 LGHNT, CDR2 FRNRAP. Trimming took 5 bases from V and 5 from J; bases not matched to a gene: 11. The CDR3 totals 15 residues.